Listed below are T cell receptor beta chains from one sample, sequenced in a study of a mutant IDH1 vaccine in newly diagnosed glioma. Sequenced by immunoSEQ multiplex PCR; TCRdb stores in-frame clones only, minus some. The data contain about 32,000 clones, 75% to 85% of them singletons. No antigen is known for these receptors. The source was PBMCs, collected from a glioma patient whose treatment included an IDH1 peptide vaccine. All receptors derive from a man aged 25 to 40 with glioma. CDR3s include the opening cysteine and the closing phenylalanine or tryptophan. A D gene is named only where the DNA matches it firmly. Not every row has a clone size; where given, it reads once, few, many or a size class.

NA,TRBJ2-5,TRBD2,TRBV10-3,TGTGCCATCAGTGGAGGGGAGGGGAGCCAAGAGACCCAGTACTTC,CAISGGEGSQETQYF
NA,TRBJ1-1,TRBD1,TRBV6-1,TGTGCCAGCAGTAGGGACAGGGGAATGAACACTGAAGCTTTCTTT,CASSRDRGMNTEAFF
NA,TRBJ1-6,TRBD1,TRBV30,TGTGCCTGGAGGGGCAGGGTGGGCGGACAGGGGGGTTCACCCCTCCACTTT,CAWRGRVGGQGGSPLHF
few,TRBJ1-2,TRBD1,TRBV30,TGTGCCTGGGGGGGACAGGGATATGGCTACACCTTC,CAWGGQGYGYTF
few,TRBJ1-2,TRBD1,TRBV28,TGTGCCAGCAGTTACAGGGGGCGCGAGGGCTACACCTTC,CASSYRGREGYTF
NA,TRBJ2-2,NA,TRBV9,TGTGCCAGCAGCGTAGCCCGTGGAGGGAACCTCATCGGGGAGCTGTTTTTT,CASSVARGGNLIGELFF
NA,TRBJ2-7,NA,TRBV10-3,TGTGCCACTCATAGCGGCTCCTACGAGCAGTACTTC,CATHSGSYEQYF
NA,TRBJ1-2,NA,TRBV5-4,TGTGCCAGCAGCTTGAGTAGGGGGACCGGGTATGGCTACACCTTC,CASSLSRGTGYGYTF
once,TRBJ2-5,NA,TRBV19,TGTGCCAGTAGCCTCAGGGGGGGAGAGACCCAGTACTTC,CASSLRGGETQYF
NA,TRBJ2-7,NA,TRBV4-1,TGCGCCAGCAGCCAAGAAGGGGCCGGGACACCTTACGAGCAGTACTTC,CASSQEGAGTPYEQYF
NA,TRBJ2-1,TRBD2,TRBV6-6,TGTGCCAGCAAACTAGCGGGAGGGCAGAATGAGCAGTTCTTC,CASKLAGGQNEQFF
NA,TRBJ2-1,NA,TRBV27,TGTGCCAGCAGTTTAGTGCGCAGGGGGCTAGCGGGATACAATGAGCAGTTCTTC,CASSLVRRGLAGYNEQFF
NA,TRBJ1-1,NA,TRBV4-1,TGCGCCAGCAGCCACCCGGGGAACACTGAAGCTTTCTTT,CASSHPGNTEAFF
NA,TRBJ2-6,NA,TRBV6-1,TGTGCCAGCAGTGTTTCCTCTGGGGCCAACGTCCTGACTTTC,CASSVSSGANVLTF
NA,TRBJ1-5,NA,TRBV7-9,TGTGCCAGCAGCTTATACGGGGGCTCAACCCAGCATTTT,CASSLYGGSTQHF
NA,TRBJ2-6,NA,TRBV5-6,TGTGCCAGCAGCTACCTAGGGGTGCTTGGGGCCAACGTCCTGACTTTC,CASSYLGVLGANVLTF
few,TRBJ1-5,NA,TRBV23-1,TGCGCCAGCGTGGTTCAGCCCCAGCATTTT,CASVVQPQHF
NA,TRBJ2-7,TRBD1,TRBV6-6,TGTGCCAGCAGTTACCCCGGGACAGGCAACAACTACGAGCAGTACTTC,CASSYPGTGNNYEQYF
few,TRBJ2-7,NA,TRBV11-2,TGTGCCAGCAGCTTAGACGGGCCCGAGCAGTACTTC,CASSLDGPEQYF
NA,TRBJ1-1,NA,TRBV14,TGTGCCAGCAGCCAAGGGGCCCCCGACAGGGAAGCTTTCTTT,CASSQGAPDREAFF
NA,TRBJ2-3,NA,TRBV5-6,TGTGCCAGCAGCAGGATTACGGGGGGCCCGTCCGATACGCAGTATTTT,CASSRITGGPSDTQYF
NA,TRBJ1-4,NA,TRBV29-1,TGCAGCGTCCGTTCGGGAGATGAAAAACTGCTTTTT,CSVRSGDEKLLF
NA,TRBJ2-1,TRBD2,TRBV10-1,TGCGCCAGCAGTGAACTGTTAGGGACTAGCGGGAACAATGAGCAGTTCTTC,CASSELLGTSGNNEQFF
once,TRBJ1-1,TRBD1,TRBV11-2,TGTGCCAGCAGCATATTGACAGGGTTGAACACTGAAGCTTTCTTT,CASSILTGLNTEAFF
few,TRBJ1-1,NA,TRBV19,TGTGCCAGTGCTGGGGGGATGAACACTGAAGCTTTCTTT,CASAGGMNTEAFF
NA,TRBJ1-5,NA,TRBV6-1,TGTGCCAGCAGTGGGGATCGCACCTTCGATCAGCCCCAGCATTTT,CASSGDRTFDQPQHF
NA,TRBJ1-4,NA,TRBV6-1,TGTGCCAGCAGGGGGGGGACAACCTTGAATGAAAAACTGTTTTTT,CASRGGTTLNEKLFF
NA,TRBJ2-7,TRBD1,TRBV9,TGTGCCAGCAGCGCGGACCTGGGACAGTCCTACGAGCAGTACTTC,CASSADLGQSYEQYF
NA,TRBJ2-3,NA,TRBV6-5,TGTGCCAGCAGCAGCAGACCTAGCGTCACAGATACGCAGTATTTT,CASSSRPSVTDTQYF